Following are 6 T cell receptor beta chains from one sample sequenced in a study of T cells in Graves' hyperthyroidism and ophthalmopathy. Amplification of TCR beta CDR3 regions used RNA as the template. When the TCR CDR3 underwent first-round RT-PCR, the HTBI primer set was used. TCRdb called the multiplex PCR reads again in MiXCR, with one record for every CDR3 protein. The table lists 600,000 to 700,000 distinct CDR3 sequences, roughly 46% of them singletons. Sequenced: peripheral blood or thyroid tissue (not recorded which). The receptor set was obtained from an adult man with Graves' disease, either hyperthyroidism or ophthalmopathy (not recorded which).

The J gene is TRBJ2-5, the V gene TRBV25-1; D may be TRBD1 (5 bases). The CDR3 has 15 residues. Germline assignment: CDR1 MGHDK and CDR2 SYGVNS. V gave up 3 bases and J gave up 2 bases, with 13 bases separating them. The CDR3 DNA follows: TGTGCCAGCAGTGAGGGGCTGGGGTTGCAAGAGACCCAGTACTTC. Translating gives CASSEGLGLQETQYF.

About this clonotype: A much bigger clone sits one base away, suggesting this may be a read error. The chain carries TRBV20-1 and TRBJ1-2; the D gene is possibly TRBD1 (5 bases). The CDR3 sequence is 12 residues long. Germline V gives CDR1 DFQATT, CDR2 SNEGSKA (reference sequence). V lost 3 bases and J lost 3, with 8 bases in between. The CDR3 sequence is CSARSGDYGYTF. The CDR3 DNA reads as TGCAGTGCTAGGTCGGGGGACTATGGCTACACCTTC.

This clonotype was counted only a few times. The chain uses TRBV12-3 or TRBV12-4 and TRBJ1-5; 9 nucleotides match TRBD1. This CDR3 contains 14 residues. Trimming at V came to 6 bases and at J to 5 bases, leaving 5 bases not matched to a gene. The CDR3 bases are TGTGCCAGCAGGGAGACAGGGGGGGATCAGCCCCAGCATTTT. It translates to CASRETGGDQPQHF.

V and J are TRBV29-1 and TRBJ1-6; a weak D match, TRBD1 (5 bases). V was cut by 4 bases and J by 8 bases, with 12 bases left in between. This CDR3 is built from 13 residues. CDR1 and CDR2 from the germline V gene are SQVTM and ANQGSEA. Here the CDR3 reads CSVVEGIDSPLHF. In DNA, the CDR3 is TGCAGCGTTGTTGAGGGGATCGATTCACCCCTCCACTTT.

The V gene is TRBV20-1, the J gene TRBJ2-7; a weak D match, TRBD2 (5 bases). V lost 0 bases to trimming and J lost 3 bases, with 9 bases between them. The CDR3 sequence is 13 residues long. Germline values: CDR1 DFQATT, CDR2 SNEGSKA (reference sequence). CDR3 amino acids: CSARDKRSYEQYF. The CDR3 nucleotides read TGCAGTGCTAGAGATAAGCGGAGCTACGAGCAGTACTTC.

The chain recombines TRBV11-3 with TRBJ1-1; D is undetermined. V lost 2 bases, J lost 5 bases, and 12 bases lay in between. The CDR3 spans 14 residues. Looked up from germline, CDR1 is SGHNT and CDR2 is YENEEA. CDR3 in DNA: TGTGCCAGCAGCTTACTCGCCAAGGCGACTGAAGCTTTCTTT. Translating it yields CASSLLAKATEAFF.